The 19 T cell receptor beta chains given below trace back to one sample, sequenced in a study of CD8 T cells in ankylosing spondylitis. TCRdb re-called the 5' RACE reads with MiXCR, one entry per CDR3 protein. The sample yields 350,000 or so distinct CDR3 sequences, roughly 12% seen once. The sample taken for sequencing was blood, either unsorted or a sorted T cell fraction (not recorded which). The receptors originated from a female donor with ankylosing spondylitis or in good health (not recorded which).

This clonotype has at least ten counts. The CDR3 region has the DNA TGTGCCAGCAGCCCTCAGGGGGACACTGAAGCTTTCTTT. Encoded protein: CASSPQGDTEAFF. The chain is built from TRBV7-9 and TRBJ1-1; 7 nucleotides line up with TRBD1. Germline trimming cut 5 bases from V and 3 bases from J; bases unmatched to any gene: 3. This CDR3 contains 13 residues. Germline values: CDR1 SEHNR, CDR2 FQNEAQ (reference sequence).

This clonotype was recorded many times. The gene calls are TRBV29-1 and TRBJ1-3; D may be TRBD1 (6 bases). This CDR3 spans 12 amino acids. Trimming took off 5 bases at V and 4 bases at J, with 9 bases between the two ends. CDR1 and CDR2 (germline): SQVTM, ANQGSEA. CDR3 region: CSVRTAGNTIYF. CDR3 in DNA: TGCAGCGTTCGGACAGCCGGAAACACCATATATTTT.

This clonotype was found many times. The CDR3 DNA reads as TGCAGTGCTAGAGACCCGGGACTAGGTTATTACAATGAGCAGTTCTTC. Its translation is CSARDPGLGYYNEQFF. This chain links TRBV20-1 with TRBJ2-1; the match to TRBD2 covers 8 bases. The CDR3 is 16 amino acids. V lost 0 bases and J lost 4; bases outside the gene matches: 8. Germline-derived CDR1 and CDR2 are DFQATT and SNEGSKA (reference sequence).

At least ten counts were recorded for this clonotype. V gene TRBV20-1 combines with J gene TRBJ2-1, with TRBD2 matching 9 bases. The CDR3 is 15 residues long. The germline V gene encodes CDR1 DFQATT and CDR2 SNEGSKA (reference sequence). The J segment lost 5 bases and the V segment lost 1 base, leaving 6 bases of the junction unmatched. The CDR3 is CSARVSGGLNNEQFF. The CDR3 DNA reads as TGCAGTGCTAGAGTGAGCGGGGGGCTTAACAATGAGCAGTTCTTC.

This clonotype was seen at least ten times. This chain connects TRBV5-1 to TRBJ2-5, with D hard to call. V was cut by 4 bases and J by 1 base, with 8 bases left in between. The CDR3 is 13 residues long. CDR1 SGHRS and CDR2 YFSETQ come from the germline V gene. CDR3 sequence reads: CASSVTFQETQYF. The CDR3 DNA is TGCGCCAGCAGCGTCACTTTCCAAGAGACCCAGTACTTC.

This clonotype was seen many times. This chain connects TRBV7-8 to TRBJ1-4; tentatively, D is TRBD1 (5 bases). V lost 8 bases, J lost 4 bases, and 11 bases lay in between. The CDR3 length is 13 residues. Germline loops: CDR1 SGHVS, CDR2 FQNEAQ. The CDR3 sequence: CASGGTINEKLFF. CDR3 sequence (DNA): TGTGCCAGCGGGGGGACTATTAATGAAAAACTGTTTTTT.

This clonotype has more than one count but fewer than ten. The chain has TRBV7-9 and TRBJ2-1; D not certain. In germline, CDR1 is SEHNR, CDR2 FQNEAQ (reference sequence). V was shortened by 1 base and J by 13 bases, with 14 bases between the two germline ends. The CDR3 has 13 amino acids. Here the CDR3 reads CASSLVGSPPQFF. As DNA, the CDR3 is TGTGCCAGCAGCTTAGTCGGGTCCCCTCCCCAGTTCTTC.

This clonotype was counted many times. This chain uses TRBV5-1 with TRBJ2-3; no reliable D call. Germline V CDR1 and CDR2: SGHRS, YFSETQ. Trimming removed 2 bases from V and 0 bases from J, with 7 bases in between. This CDR3 is built from 14 residues. The CDR3 region has the DNA TGCGCCAGCAGCTTAGCGACTAGCACAGATACGCAGTATTTT. Amino acid sequence: CASSLATSTDTQYF.

The chain recombines TRBV7-3 with TRBJ2-3, with D possibly matching TRBD2 (5 bases). The CDR3 is 15 residues long. CDR1 and CDR2 from the germline V gene are SGHTA and FQGTGA. V was pared by 5 bases and J by 2 bases, with 14 bases between. CDR3 sequence reads: CASSPAGQHTDTQYF. CDR3 bases: TGTGCCAGCAGCCCGGCGGGCCAGCACACAGATACGCAGTATTTT.

This clonotype occurred many times. CDR3 in amino acids: CAISDGQRGTGELFF. As DNA, the CDR3 is TGTGCCATCAGCGACGGACAGAGGGGCACCGGGGAGCTGTTTTTT. The chain links TRBV10-3 to TRBJ2-2; TRBD1 is a possible D gene (6 bases). This CDR3 has 15 residues. Trimming took off 6 bases at V and 4 bases at J, with 15 bases between the two ends. The germline V gene encodes CDR1 ENHRY and CDR2 SYGVKD.

The table lists this clonotype with a few counts. The V and J genes are TRBV30 and TRBJ2-5; D is uncertain. CDR1 is GTSNPN, CDR2 SVGIG, per germline (reference sequence). Trimming took off 3 bases at V and 2 bases at J, with 10 bases between the two ends. CDR3 size: 13 residues. The CDR3 sequence is CAWSTWGQETQYF. In DNA form, the CDR3 reads TGTGCCTGGAGCACGTGGGGACAAGAGACCCAGTACTTC.

There are many counts of this clonotype. In DNA, the CDR3 is TGCAGTGCTAGAGATGTCGGTACCGGGGAGCTGTTTTTT. Translation gives CSARDVGTGELFF. The J gene is TRBJ2-2, the V gene TRBV20-1; no firm D call. Germline V gene sequence: CDR1 DFQATT, CDR2 SNEGSKA (reference sequence). V was shortened by 0 bases and J by 5 bases, with 7 bases between the two germline ends. The CDR3 extends over 13 amino acids.

The sample holds a few counts of this clonotype. V is TRBV15 and J is TRBJ2-1; TRBD2 aligns across 10 bases. The CDR3 contains 16 residues. With 5 bases clipped from V and 4 bases from J, the junction kept 8 bases outside the gene matches. The germline V gene has CDR1 LNHNV and CDR2 YYDKDF (reference sequence). CDR3 bases: TGTGCCACCAGCGGAATAGCGGGAGGCAATTACAATGAGCAGTTCTTC. Its protein product is CATSGIAGGNYNEQFF.

There are many counts of this clonotype. The rearrangement joins TRBV4-2 to TRBJ1-4; 8 bases map to TRBD1. Germline V gene sequence: CDR1 LGHNA, CDR2 YNFKEQ. J was trimmed by 4 bases and V by 4 bases; bases with no gene match: 8. The CDR3 totals 16 residues. DNA of the CDR3: TGTGCCAGCAGCCTAGGAGGAGGACAGGGTAATGAAAAACTGTTTTTT. Protein: CASSLGGGQGNEKLFF.

This clonotype was seen ten or more times. The chain recombines TRBV5-1 with TRBJ1-1; 8 positions agree with TRBD1. The germline V gene has CDR1 SGHRS and CDR2 YFSETQ. The CDR3 is 15 amino acids. V lost 1 base to trimming and J lost 7 bases; unmatched junction nucleotides: 9. Here the CDR3 reads CASSLSRQGSGEAFF. In nucleotides, the CDR3 is TGCGCCAGCAGCTTGTCTCGACAGGGGTCGGGTGAAGCTTTCTTT.

This clonotype has only a few counts. The chain recombines TRBV5-1 with TRBJ2-7; 8 bases are a match to TRBD1. CDR3 length equals 15 residues. The germline gives CDR1 SGHRS, CDR2 YFSETQ. Losses at the gene ends were 0 bases for V and 2 bases for J; bases not matched to a gene: 4. The CDR3 bases are TGCGCCAGCAGCTTGGGACAGGGGCCCGCCTACGAGCAGTACTTC. Amino acid sequence: CASSLGQGPAYEQYF.

The genes are TRBV28 and TRBJ1-5; D is ambiguous. Trimming removed 8 bases at V and 4 bases at J, with 15 bases between. CDR3 length: 14 residues. The V gene's germline CDR1 is MDHEN and CDR2 SYDVKM. The CDR3 reads CASYSQDVNQPQHF. CDR3 nucleotides: TGTGCCAGCTACAGCCAAGATGTGAATCAGCCCCAGCATTTT.

The sample holds many counts of this clonotype. This chain links TRBV29-1 with TRBJ2-3, with TRBD2 matching over 13 bases. Looked up from germline, CDR1 is SQVTM and CDR2 is ANQGSEA. This CDR3 comprises 19 residues. The ends lost 4 bases at V and 0 bases at J; junction bases unmatched: 13. The CDR3 region is CSVAGTSGNALGSTDTQYF. The CDR3 DNA reads as TGCAGCGTTGCCGGGACTAGCGGGAATGCCCTGGGGAGCACAGATACGCAGTATTTT.

As regards this clonotype: This clone may be a read error of a much larger clone one base away. The gene calls are TRBV10-3 and TRBJ2-3, with 9 positions matching TRBD2. J lost 5 bases, V lost 0 bases, and 9 bases had no gene match. Germline CDR1 and CDR2: ENHRY and SYGVKD. CDR3 size: 17 residues. CDR3 sequence reads: CAISESGGRATGDTQYF. The CDR3 bases are TGTGCCATCAGTGAGTCTGGCGGGAGGGCCACGGGAGATACGCAGTATTTT.